This T cell receptor beta chain came from a study of OX40 agonist ivuxolimab in advanced cancers. Using immunoSEQ multiplex PCR, the repertoire was profiled, and TCRdb retains in-frame clones only, with some absent. The sample holds 70,000 to 95,000 clones, 85% to 90% seen once. This CDR3 is 15 amino acids long. CDR1 SNHLY and CDR2 FYNNEI come from the germline V gene. V lost 2 bases and J lost 2, with 12 bases in between. The chain combines TRBV2 with TRBJ2-5; D possibly matches TRBD1 or TRBD2 (5 bases each). The sequence was obtained from an adult with an advanced solid tumor such as melanoma, head and neck, liver or kidney cancer. Sequencing was performed on CD4+ or CD8+ T cells sorted from blood, taken in a trial of the OX40 agonist ivuxolimab. DNA for the CDR3: TGTGCCAGCAGTGAAACTGGGGCGGGTCAAGAGACCCAGTACTTC. This translates into CASSETGAGQETQYF.